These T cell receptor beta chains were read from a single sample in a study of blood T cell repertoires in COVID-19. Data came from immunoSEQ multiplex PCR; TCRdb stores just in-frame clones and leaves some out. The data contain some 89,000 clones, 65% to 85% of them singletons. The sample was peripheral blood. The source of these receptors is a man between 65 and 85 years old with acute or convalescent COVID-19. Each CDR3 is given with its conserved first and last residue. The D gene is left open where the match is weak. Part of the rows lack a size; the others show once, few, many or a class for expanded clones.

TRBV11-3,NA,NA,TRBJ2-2,CASSPQFPGELFF,TGTGCCAGCAGCCCACAATTCCCCGGGGAGCTGTTTTTT
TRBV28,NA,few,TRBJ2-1,CASSLLGASGEQFF,TGTGCCAGCAGTTTATTGGGGGCATCCGGTGAGCAGTTCTTC
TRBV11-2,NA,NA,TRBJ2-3,CASTEGADTQYF,TGTGCCAGCACAGAGGGGGCAGATACGCAGTATTTT
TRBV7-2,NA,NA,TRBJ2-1,CASSADYNEQFF,TGTGCCAGCAGCGCAGACTACAATGAGCAGTTCTTC
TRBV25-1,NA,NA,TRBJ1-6,CASSRGGNSPLHF,TGTGCCAGCAGTAGGGGTGGAAATTCACCCCTCCACTTT
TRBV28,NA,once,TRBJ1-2,CASSLRVYGYTF,TGTGCCAGCAGTTTACGAGTCTATGGCTACACCTTC
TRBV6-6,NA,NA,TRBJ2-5,CASSPPRGETQYF,TGTGCCAGCAGCCCACCTCGGGGAGAGACCCAGTACTTC
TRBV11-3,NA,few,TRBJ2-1,CASSLTGGGHNEQFF,TGTGCCAGCAGCCTCACAGGGGGGGGTCACAATGAGCAGTTCTTC
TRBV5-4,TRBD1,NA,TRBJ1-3,CASSSQDRVGNTIYF,TGTGCCAGCAGCTCACAGGACAGGGTCGGAAACACCATATATTTT
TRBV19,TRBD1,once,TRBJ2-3,CASSDRGGGTDTQYF,TGTGCCAGTAGTGACAGGGGCGGGGGCACAGATACGCAGTATTTT
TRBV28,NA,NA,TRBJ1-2,CASSSGAHGYTF,TGTGCCAGCAGTTCAGGGGCGCATGGCTACACCTTC
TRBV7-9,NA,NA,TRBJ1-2,CASSLVGVGYTF,TGTGCCAGCAGCTTAGTCGGGGTAGGCTACACCTTC
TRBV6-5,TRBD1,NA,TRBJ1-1,CASGQGNTEAFF,TGTGCCAGCGGACAGGGGAACACTGAAGCTTTCTTT
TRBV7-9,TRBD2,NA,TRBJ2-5,CASSSLAGSQETQYF,TGTGCCAGCAGCTCCTTAGCGGGGAGCCAAGAGACCCAGTACTTC
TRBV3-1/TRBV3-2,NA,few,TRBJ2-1,CASSQAGAYNEQFF,TGTGCCAGCAGCCAAGCGGGGGCCTACAATGAGCAGTTCTTC
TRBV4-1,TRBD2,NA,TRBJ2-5,CASSQTPSGGLQETQYF,TGCGCCAGCAGCCAGACCCCTAGCGGGGGGCTACAAGAGACCCAGTACTTC
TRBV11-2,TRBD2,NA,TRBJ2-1,CASSIRLAHYNEQFF,TGTGCCAGCAGCATCAGACTAGCTCATTACAATGAGCAGTTCTTC
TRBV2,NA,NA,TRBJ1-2,CASRELQGAAGYTF,TGTGCCAGCAGAGAACTACAGGGAGCGGCGGGCTACACCTTC
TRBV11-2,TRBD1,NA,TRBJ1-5,CASSLGPGTGSQPQHF,TGTGCCAGCAGCTTAGGGCCCGGGACAGGGAGTCAGCCCCAGCATTTT
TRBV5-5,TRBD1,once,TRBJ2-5,CASSRTGVFQETQYF,TGTGCCAGCAGCCGGACAGGGGTCTTCCAAGAGACCCAGTACTTC
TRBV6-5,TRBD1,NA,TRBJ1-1,CASSYQTGDTEAFF,TGTGCCAGCAGTTACCAAACAGGGGACACTGAAGCTTTCTTT
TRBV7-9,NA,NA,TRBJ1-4,CASRAGGEKLFF,TGTGCCAGCAGAGCGGGGGGCGAAAAACTGTTTTTT
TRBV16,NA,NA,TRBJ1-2,CASSQDYTSANYGYTF,TGTGCCAGCAGCCAAGACTACACCTCAGCTAACTATGGCTACACCTTC